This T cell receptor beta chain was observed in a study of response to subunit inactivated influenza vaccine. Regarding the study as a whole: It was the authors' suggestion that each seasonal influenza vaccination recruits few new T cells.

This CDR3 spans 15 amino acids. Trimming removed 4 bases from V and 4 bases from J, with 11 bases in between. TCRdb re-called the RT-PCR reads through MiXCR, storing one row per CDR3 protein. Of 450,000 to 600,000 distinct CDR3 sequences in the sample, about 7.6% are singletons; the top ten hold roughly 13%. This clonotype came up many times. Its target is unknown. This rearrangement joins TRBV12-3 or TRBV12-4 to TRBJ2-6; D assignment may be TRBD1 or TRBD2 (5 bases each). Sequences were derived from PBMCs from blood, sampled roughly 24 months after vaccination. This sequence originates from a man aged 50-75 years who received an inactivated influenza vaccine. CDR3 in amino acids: CASSSRGSGANVLTF. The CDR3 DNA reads TGTGCCAGCAGTTCGAGGGGATCCGGGGCCAACGTCCTGACTTTC.